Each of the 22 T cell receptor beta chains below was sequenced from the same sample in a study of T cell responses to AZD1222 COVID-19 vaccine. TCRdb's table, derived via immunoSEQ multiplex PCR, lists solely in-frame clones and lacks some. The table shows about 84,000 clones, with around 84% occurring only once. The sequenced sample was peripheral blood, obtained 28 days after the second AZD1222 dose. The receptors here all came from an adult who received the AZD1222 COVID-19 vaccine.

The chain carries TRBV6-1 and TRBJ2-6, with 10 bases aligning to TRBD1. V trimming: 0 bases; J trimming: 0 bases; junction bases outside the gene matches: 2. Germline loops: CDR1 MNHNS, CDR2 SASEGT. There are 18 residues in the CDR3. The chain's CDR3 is CASSEAGTGASGANVLTF. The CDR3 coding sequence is TGTGCCAGCAGTGAAGCGGGGACAGGGGCCTCTGGGGCCAACGTCCTGACTTTC.

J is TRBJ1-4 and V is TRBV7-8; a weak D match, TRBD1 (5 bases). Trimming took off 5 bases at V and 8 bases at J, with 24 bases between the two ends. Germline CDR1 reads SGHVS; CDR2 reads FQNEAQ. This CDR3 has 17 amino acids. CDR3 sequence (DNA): TGTGCCAGCAGCCCCTATGGGAGTGGGACCGGGGCGGAAAAACTGTTTTTT. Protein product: CASSPYGSGTGAEKLFF.

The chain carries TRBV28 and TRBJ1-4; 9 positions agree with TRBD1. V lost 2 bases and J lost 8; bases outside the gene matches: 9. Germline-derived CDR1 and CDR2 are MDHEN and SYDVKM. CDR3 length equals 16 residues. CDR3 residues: CASSLRDRAVGEKLFF. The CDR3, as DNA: TGTGCCAGCAGTTTACGGGACAGGGCGGTCGGGGAAAAACTGTTTTTT.

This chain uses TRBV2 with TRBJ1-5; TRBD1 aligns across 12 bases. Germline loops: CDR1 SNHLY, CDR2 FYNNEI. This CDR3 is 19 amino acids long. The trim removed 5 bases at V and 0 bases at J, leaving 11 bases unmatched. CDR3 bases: TGTGCCAGCAGTTACACCGGGACAGGGGGCCTTTATAGCAATCAGCCCCAGCATTTT. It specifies CASSYTGTGGLYSNQPQHF.

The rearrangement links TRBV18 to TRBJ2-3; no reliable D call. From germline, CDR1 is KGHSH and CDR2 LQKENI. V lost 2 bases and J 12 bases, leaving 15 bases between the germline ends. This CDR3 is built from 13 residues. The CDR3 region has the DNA TGTGCCAGCTCACCAGATTCTGGCTCGAAACAGTATTTT. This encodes CASSPDSGSKQYF.

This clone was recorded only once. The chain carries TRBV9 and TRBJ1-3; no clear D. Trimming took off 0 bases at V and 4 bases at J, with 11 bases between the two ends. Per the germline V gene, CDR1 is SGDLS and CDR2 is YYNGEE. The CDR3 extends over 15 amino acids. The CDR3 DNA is TGTGCCAGCAGCGTAGCGGAGGCAGCCGGAAACACCATATATTTT. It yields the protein CASSVAEAAGNTIYF.

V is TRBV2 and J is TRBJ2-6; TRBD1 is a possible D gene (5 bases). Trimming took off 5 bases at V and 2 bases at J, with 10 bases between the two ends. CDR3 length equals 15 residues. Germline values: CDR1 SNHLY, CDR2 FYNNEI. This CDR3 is CASSPRAAGANVLTF. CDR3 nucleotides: TGTGCCAGCAGTCCCAGGGCTGCTGGGGCCAACGTCCTGACTTTC.

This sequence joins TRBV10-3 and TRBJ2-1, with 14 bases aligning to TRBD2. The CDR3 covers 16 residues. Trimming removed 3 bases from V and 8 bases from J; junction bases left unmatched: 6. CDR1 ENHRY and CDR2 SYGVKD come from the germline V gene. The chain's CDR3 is CAISDRRLAGGHEQFF. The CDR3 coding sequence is TGTGCCATCAGTGACCGACGACTAGCGGGAGGGCATGAGCAGTTCTTC.

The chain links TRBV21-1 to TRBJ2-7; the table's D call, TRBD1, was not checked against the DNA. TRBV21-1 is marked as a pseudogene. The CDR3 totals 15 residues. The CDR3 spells CASSKGGRGFHEQYF. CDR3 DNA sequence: TGTGCCAGCAGCAAAGGTGGCAGGGGGTTCCACGAGCAGTACTTC.

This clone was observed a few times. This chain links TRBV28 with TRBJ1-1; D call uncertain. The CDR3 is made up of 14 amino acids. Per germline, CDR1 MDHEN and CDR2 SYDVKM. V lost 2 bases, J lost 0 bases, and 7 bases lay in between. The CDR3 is CASSLGKVNTEAFF. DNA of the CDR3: TGTGCCAGCAGTTTAGGGAAGGTGAACACTGAAGCTTTCTTT. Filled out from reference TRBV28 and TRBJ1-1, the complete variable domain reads DVKVTQSSRYLVKRTGEKVFLECVQDMDHENMFWYRQDPGLGLRLIYFSYDVKMKEKGDIPEGYSVSREKKERFSLILESASTNQTSMYLCASSLGKVNTEAFFGQGTRLTVV.

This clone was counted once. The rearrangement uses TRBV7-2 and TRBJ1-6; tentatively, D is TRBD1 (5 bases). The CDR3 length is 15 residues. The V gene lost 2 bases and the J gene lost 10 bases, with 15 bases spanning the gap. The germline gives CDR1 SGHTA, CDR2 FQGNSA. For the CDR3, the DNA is TGTGCCAGCAGCTTAACTACAGGCACTCCCTCACCCCTCCACTTT. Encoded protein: CASSLTTGTPSPLHF.

The CDR3 region has the DNA TGTGCCAGCAGCCAAGGGGACATTCAGTACTTC. Its translation is CASSQGDIQYF. The chain employs TRBV3-1 (or the pseudogene TRBV3-2) and TRBJ2-4; D ambiguous. CDR1 is LGHDT and CDR2 is YNNKEL in the germline V gene (reference sequence). V was pared by 1 base and J by 8 bases, with 3 bases between. This CDR3 is built from 11 residues.

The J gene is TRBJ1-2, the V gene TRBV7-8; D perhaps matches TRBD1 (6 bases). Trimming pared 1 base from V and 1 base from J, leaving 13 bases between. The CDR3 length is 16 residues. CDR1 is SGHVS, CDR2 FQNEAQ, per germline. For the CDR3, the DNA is TGTGCCAGCAGCTTAGGACAGGCGATAAATAACTATGGCTACACCTTC. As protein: CASSLGQAINNYGYTF.

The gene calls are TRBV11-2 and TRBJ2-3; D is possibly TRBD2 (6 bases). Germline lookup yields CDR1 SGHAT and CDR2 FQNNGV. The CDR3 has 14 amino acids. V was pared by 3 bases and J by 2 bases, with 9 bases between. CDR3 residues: CASSFMRDTDTQYF. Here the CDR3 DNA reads TGTGCCAGCAGCTTTATGCGGGACACAGATACGCAGTATTTT.

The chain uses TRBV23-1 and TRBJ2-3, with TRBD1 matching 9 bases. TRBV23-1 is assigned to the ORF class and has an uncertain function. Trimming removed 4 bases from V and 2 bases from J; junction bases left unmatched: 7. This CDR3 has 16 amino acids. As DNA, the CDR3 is TGCGCCAGCAGTCCTCGGACAGGGGTGGACACAGATACGCAGTATTTT. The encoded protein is CASSPRTGVDTDTQYF.

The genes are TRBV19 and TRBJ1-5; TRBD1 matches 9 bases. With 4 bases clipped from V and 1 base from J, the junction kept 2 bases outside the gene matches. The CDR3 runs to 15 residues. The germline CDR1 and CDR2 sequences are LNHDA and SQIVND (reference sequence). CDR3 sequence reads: CASSKTGGSNQPQHF. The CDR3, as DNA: TGTGCCAGTAGTAAAACAGGGGGCAGCAATCAGCCCCAGCATTTT.

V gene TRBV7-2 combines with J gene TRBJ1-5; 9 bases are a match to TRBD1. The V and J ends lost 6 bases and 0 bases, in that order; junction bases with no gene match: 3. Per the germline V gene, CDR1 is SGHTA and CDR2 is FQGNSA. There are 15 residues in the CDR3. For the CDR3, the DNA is TGTGCCAGCAGTCCACAGGGGGCTAGCAATCAGCCCCAGCATTTT. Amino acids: CASSPQGASNQPQHF.

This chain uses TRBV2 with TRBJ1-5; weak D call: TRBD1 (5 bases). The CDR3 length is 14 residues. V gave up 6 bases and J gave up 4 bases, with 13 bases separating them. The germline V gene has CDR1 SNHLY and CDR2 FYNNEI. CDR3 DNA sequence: TGTGCCAGCAGAACCGACAGCAAGAATCAGCCCCAGCATTTT. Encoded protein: CASRTDSKNQPQHF.

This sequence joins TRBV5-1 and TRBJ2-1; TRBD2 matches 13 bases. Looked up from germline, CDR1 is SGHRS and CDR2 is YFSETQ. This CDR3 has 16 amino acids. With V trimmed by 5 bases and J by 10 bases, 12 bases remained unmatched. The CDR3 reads CASRLSGTSGNREQFF. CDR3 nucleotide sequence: TGCGCCAGCAGACTCTCCGGGACTAGCGGGAACAGGGAGCAGTTCTTC.

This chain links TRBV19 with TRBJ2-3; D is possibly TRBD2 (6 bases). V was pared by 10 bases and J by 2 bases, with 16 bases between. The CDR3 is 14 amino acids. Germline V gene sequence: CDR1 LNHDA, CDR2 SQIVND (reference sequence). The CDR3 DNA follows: TGTGCCACCTATGGGGGGAGTTCCACAGATACGCAGTATTTT. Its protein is CATYGGSSTDTQYF.

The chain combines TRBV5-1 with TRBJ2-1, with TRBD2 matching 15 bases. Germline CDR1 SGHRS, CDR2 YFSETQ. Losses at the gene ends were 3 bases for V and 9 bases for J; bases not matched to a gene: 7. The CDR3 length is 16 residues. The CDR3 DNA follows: TGCGCCAGCAGCTGGACTAGCGGGGGGGCGGTGTCTGAGCAGTTCTTC. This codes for CASSWTSGGAVSEQFF.

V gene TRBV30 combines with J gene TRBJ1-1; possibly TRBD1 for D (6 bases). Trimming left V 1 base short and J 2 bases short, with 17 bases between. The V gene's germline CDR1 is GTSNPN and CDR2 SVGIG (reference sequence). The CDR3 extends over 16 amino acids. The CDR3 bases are TGTGCCTGGAGTGCAATAAACAACAGGGCTAACACTGAAGCTTTCTTT. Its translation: CAWSAINNRANTEAFF.